The T cell receptor beta chain under discussion was sequenced for a study of blood T cell repertoires in COVID-19. Study-level information: The United States, Italy and Spain supplied acute and convalescent COVID-19 samples. From T cells, B-cell-depleted T cells, or PBMCs came the material, which was cDNA or gDNA.

In its sample, this clone was seen once. In the original analysis: The assay estimated nucleated cells by amplifying reference gene primers. Sequencing used immunoSEQ multiplex PCR; TCRdb keeps in-frame clones, though not all of them. V and J calls and clone size come straight from that table; D and trimming were deduced from the DNA. The sample has around 260,000 clones; 80% to 95% are singletons. Seattle patients were enrolled while actively infected and followed longitudinally. With 3 bases removed from V and 0 bases from J, the gap between germline ends came to 17 bases. The CDR3 consists of 18 residues. Germline assignment: CDR1 SGHAT and CDR2 FQNNGV.

Sequencing input: peripheral blood. The clonotype comes from a person under 30 with COVID-19, enrolled during active disease. The genes are TRBV11-2 and TRBJ2-2; perhaps TRBD1 as D (6 bases). The CDR3 sequence is CASSLRTGFTSNTGELFF. CDR3 bases: TGTGCCAGCAGCTTGCGCACAGGGTTTACCTCGAACACCGGGGAGCTGTTTTTT. The full variable domain, its missing parts supplied by reference TRBV11-2 and TRBJ2-2, is EAGVAQSPRYKIIEKRQSVAFWCNPISGHATLYWYQQILGQGPKLLIQFQNNGVVDDSQLPKDRFSAERLKGVDSTLKIQPAKLEDSAVYLCASSLRTGFTSNTGELFFGEGSRLTVL.